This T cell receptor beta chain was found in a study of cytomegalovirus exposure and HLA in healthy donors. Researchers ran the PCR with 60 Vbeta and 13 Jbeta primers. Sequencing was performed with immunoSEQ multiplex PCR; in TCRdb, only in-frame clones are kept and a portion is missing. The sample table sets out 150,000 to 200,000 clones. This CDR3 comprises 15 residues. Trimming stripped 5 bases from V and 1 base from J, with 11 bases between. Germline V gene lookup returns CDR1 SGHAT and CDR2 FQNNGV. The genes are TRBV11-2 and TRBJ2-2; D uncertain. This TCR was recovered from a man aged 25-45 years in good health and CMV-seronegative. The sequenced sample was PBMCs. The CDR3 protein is CASSVRPGNTGELFF. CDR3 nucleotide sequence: TGTGCCAGCAGCGTTCGTCCGGGGAACACCGGGGAGCTGTTTTTT.